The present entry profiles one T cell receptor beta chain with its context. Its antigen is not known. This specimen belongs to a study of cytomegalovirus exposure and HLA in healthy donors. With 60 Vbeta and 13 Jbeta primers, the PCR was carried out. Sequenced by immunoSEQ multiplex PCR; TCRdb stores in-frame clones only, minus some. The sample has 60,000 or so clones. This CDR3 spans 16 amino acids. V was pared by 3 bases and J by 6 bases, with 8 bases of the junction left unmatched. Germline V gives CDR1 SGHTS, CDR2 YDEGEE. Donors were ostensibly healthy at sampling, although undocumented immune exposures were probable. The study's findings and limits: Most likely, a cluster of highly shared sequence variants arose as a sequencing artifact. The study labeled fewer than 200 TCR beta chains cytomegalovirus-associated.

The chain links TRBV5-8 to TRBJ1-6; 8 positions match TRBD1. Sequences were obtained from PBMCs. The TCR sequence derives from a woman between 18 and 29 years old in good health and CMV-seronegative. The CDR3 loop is CASSSSQGAVNSPLHF. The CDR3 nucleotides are TGTGCCAGCAGCTCAAGCCAGGGGGCGGTTAATTCACCCCTCCACTTT.